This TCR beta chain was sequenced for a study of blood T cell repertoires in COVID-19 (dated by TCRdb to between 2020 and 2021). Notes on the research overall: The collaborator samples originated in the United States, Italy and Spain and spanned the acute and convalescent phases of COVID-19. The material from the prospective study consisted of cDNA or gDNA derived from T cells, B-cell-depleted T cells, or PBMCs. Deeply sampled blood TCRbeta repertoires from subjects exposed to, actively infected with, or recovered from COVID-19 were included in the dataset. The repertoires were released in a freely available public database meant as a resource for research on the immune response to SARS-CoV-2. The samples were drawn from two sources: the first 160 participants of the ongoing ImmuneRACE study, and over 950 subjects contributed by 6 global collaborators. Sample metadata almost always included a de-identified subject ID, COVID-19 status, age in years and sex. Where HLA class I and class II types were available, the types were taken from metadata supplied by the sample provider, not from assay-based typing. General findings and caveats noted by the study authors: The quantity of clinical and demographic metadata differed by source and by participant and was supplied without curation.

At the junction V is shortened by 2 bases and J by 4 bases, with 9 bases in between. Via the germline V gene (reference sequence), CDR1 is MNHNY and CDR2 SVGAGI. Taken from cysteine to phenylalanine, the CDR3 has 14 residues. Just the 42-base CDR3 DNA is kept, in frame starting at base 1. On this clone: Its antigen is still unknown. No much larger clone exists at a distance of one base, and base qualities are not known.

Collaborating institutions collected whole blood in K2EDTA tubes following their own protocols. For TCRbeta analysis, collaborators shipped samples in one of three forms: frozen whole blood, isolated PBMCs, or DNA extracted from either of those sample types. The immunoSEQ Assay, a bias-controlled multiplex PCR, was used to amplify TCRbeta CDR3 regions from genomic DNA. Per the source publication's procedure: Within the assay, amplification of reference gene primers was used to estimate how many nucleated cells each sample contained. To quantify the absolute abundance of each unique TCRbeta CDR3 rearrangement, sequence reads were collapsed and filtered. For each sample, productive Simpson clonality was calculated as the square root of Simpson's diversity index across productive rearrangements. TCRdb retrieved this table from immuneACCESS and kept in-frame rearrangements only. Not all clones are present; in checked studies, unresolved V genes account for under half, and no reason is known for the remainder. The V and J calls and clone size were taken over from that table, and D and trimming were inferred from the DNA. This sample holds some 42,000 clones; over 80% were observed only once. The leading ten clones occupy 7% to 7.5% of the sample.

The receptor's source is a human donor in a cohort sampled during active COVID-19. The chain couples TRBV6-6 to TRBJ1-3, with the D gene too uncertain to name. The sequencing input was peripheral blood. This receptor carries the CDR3 CASSYEVQGNTIYF. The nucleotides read TGTGCCAGCAGTTACGAAGTACAGGGAAACACCATATATTTT.